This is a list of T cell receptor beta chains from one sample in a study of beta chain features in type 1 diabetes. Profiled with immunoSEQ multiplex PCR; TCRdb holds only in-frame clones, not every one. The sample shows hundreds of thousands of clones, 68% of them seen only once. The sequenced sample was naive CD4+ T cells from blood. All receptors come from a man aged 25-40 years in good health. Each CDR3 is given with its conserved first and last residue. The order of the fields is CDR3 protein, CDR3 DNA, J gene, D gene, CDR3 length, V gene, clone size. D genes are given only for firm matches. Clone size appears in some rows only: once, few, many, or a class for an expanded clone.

CDR3 protein: CAWSGGPPRGTGELFF
CDR3 DNA: TGTGCCTGGAGTGGGGGGCCCCCGAGGGGCACCGGGGAGCTGTTTTTT
J gene: TRBJ2-2
D gene: .
CDR3 length: 16
V gene: TRBV30
clone size: .

CDR3 protein: CASRDEGVTEAFF
CDR3 DNA: TGTGCCAGCAGAGATGAAGGGGTCACTGAAGCTTTCTTT
J gene: TRBJ1-1
D gene: .
CDR3 length: 13
V gene: TRBV2
clone size: .

CDR3 protein: CASSRDGPYNEQFF
CDR3 DNA: TGTGCCAGCAGCAGGGACGGCCCTTACAATGAGCAGTTCTTC
J gene: TRBJ2-1
D gene: .
CDR3 length: 14
V gene: TRBV9
clone size: .

CDR3 protein: CAARLAGESYEQYF
CDR3 DNA: TGTGCCGCCAGACTAGCGGGAGAGTCCTACGAGCAGTACTTC
J gene: TRBJ2-7
D gene: TRBD2
CDR3 length: 14
V gene: TRBV10-3
clone size: .

CDR3 protein: CSVELAVTDTQYF
CDR3 DNA: TGCAGCGTTGAACTAGCGGTCACAGATACGCAGTATTTT
J gene: TRBJ2-3
D gene: TRBD2
CDR3 length: 13
V gene: TRBV29-1
clone size: .

CDR3 protein: CASSQDEASKGYTF
CDR3 DNA: TGTGCCAGCAGCCAAGATGAGGCTTCTAAAGGCTACACCTTC
J gene: TRBJ1-2
D gene: .
CDR3 length: 14
V gene: TRBV14
clone size: .

CDR3 protein: CATSRELLALNNEQFF
CDR3 DNA: TGTGCCACCAGCAGAGAATTATTAGCGCTCAACAATGAGCAGTTCTTC
J gene: TRBJ2-1
D gene: .
CDR3 length: 16
V gene: TRBV15
clone size: .

CDR3 protein: CAWRTLAGNEQFF
CDR3 DNA: TGTGCCTGGAGAACACTAGCGGGTAATGAGCAGTTCTTC
J gene: TRBJ2-1
D gene: TRBD2
CDR3 length: 13
V gene: TRBV30
clone size: .

CDR3 protein: CAWSPGGLETQYF
CDR3 DNA: TGTGCCTGGAGCCCAGGGGGTCTAGAGACCCAGTACTTC
J gene: TRBJ2-5
D gene: TRBD1
CDR3 length: 13
V gene: TRBV30
clone size: few

CDR3 protein: CSVLRGTGLSEQYF
CDR3 DNA: TGCAGCGTTCTAAGGGGGACAGGGTTAAGCGAGCAGTACTTC
J gene: TRBJ2-7
D gene: TRBD1
CDR3 length: 14
V gene: TRBV29-1
clone size: .